The 16 T cell receptor beta chains reported below all come from one sample, sequenced in a study of blood T cells in healthy people across ages. A second PCR of about 7 to 11 cycles used a sample-barcoded 5' primer and a J-beta primer mix. TCRdb independently ran MiXCR on the 5' RACE reads; one entry per CDR3 protein. The sample has 850,000 to 1,000,000 distinct CDR3 sequences; roughly half are singletons. The source material was blood. The source is a woman in her sixties in good health.

This clonotype has just one count. V gene TRBV30 combines with J gene TRBJ1-1, with D unclear. Germline CDR1 GTSNPN, CDR2 SVGIG (reference sequence). This CDR3 is built from 12 residues. V shed 0 bases and J shed 2 bases, with 4 bases lying between them. The CDR3 protein is CAWSVRNTEAFF. Here the CDR3 DNA reads TGTGCCTGGAGTGTACGAAACACTGAAGCTTTCTTT.

This chain links TRBV6-5 with TRBJ2-1; TRBD2 might be the D (5 bases). With 8 bases removed from V and 2 bases from J, the gap between germline ends came to 13 bases. Germline values: CDR1 MNHEY, CDR2 SVGAGI. The CDR3 sequence is 14 residues long. The CDR3 sequence is CASPPLAPYNEQFF. In DNA, the CDR3 is TGTGCCAGCCCCCCTCTAGCTCCCTACAATGAGCAGTTCTTC.

This clonotype was seen a handful of times. This CDR3 is CASSPSTGTQETQYF. Written as DNA, the CDR3 is TGTGCCAGCAGTCCCTCGACAGGGACCCAAGAGACCCAGTACTTC. The J gene is TRBJ2-5, the V gene TRBV27, with 7 nucleotides matching TRBD1. CDR1 MNHEY and CDR2 SMNVEV come from the germline V gene (reference sequence). Trimming took 5 bases from V and 1 from J; bases not matched to a gene: 7. The CDR3 has 15 residues.

The chain uses TRBV3-1 and TRBJ2-7, with D perhaps TRBD2 (7 bases). Trimming cost V 3 bases and J 4 bases, with 10 bases left between them. This CDR3 spans 13 amino acids. Germline-derived CDR1 and CDR2 are LGHDT and YNNKEL (reference sequence). In DNA form, the CDR3 reads TGTGCCAGCAGCCAGCGGGGGCCATACGAGCAGTACTTC. Protein product: CASSQRGPYEQYF.

A remark on this clonotype: Being one base from a much bigger clone, this may be a read error. This sequence joins TRBV20-1 and TRBJ2-1, with 8 bases fitting TRBD1. Per the germline V gene, CDR1 is DFQATT and CDR2 is SNEGSKA (reference sequence). This CDR3 contains 15 residues. CDR3 nucleotides: TGCAGTGCTAGACCGGGGAGACAGGGGCACAATGAGCGGTTCTTC. Protein: CSARPGRQGHNERFF.

V usage is TRBV3-1 and J usage is TRBJ2-7; 7 nucleotides agree with TRBD1. Losses at the gene ends were 5 bases for V and 7 bases for J; bases not matched to a gene: 11. The CDR3 loop spans 14 amino acids. Germline V CDR1 and CDR2: LGHDT, YNNKEL (reference sequence). CDR3 nucleotide sequence: TGTGCCAGCAGCTCCGGGACAGAGGAATTGGAGCAGTACTTC. It translates to CASSSGTEELEQYF.

This clonotype turned up a few times. The gene calls are TRBV7-7 and TRBJ2-3; 9 nucleotides line up with TRBD2. The V gene end was trimmed by 5 bases and the J gene end by 3 bases; junction bases not matched to a gene: 6. The germline gives CDR1 SSHAT, CDR2 FNYEAQ (reference sequence). This CDR3 is built from 15 residues. The CDR3 DNA reads as TGTGCCAGCAGCCCAGAAGGACTAGCGACAGATACGCAGTATTTT. Its protein product is CASSPEGLATDTQYF. Drawing the rest from reference TRBV7-7 and TRBJ2-3, the complete variable domain is GAGVSQSPRYKVTKRGQDVTLRCDPISSHATLYWYQQALGQGPEFLTYFNYEAQPDKSGLPSDRFSAERPEGSISTLTIQRTEQRDSAMYRCASSPEGLATDTQYFGPGTRLTVL.

The V and J genes are TRBV27 and TRBJ1-2; 8 bases are a match to TRBD1. J lost 7 bases, V lost 2 bases, and 3 bases had no gene match. This CDR3 has 13 residues. CDR1 is MNHEY, CDR2 SMNVEV, per germline (reference sequence). The CDR3 reads CASSLGQGTGYTF. The CDR3 nucleotides are TGTGCCAGCAGTTTAGGACAGGGTACTGGCTACACCTTC.

The rearrangement links TRBV12-3 or TRBV12-4 to TRBJ1-4, with D hard to call. The V gene lost 3 bases and the J gene lost 5 bases, with 10 bases spanning the gap. The length of the CDR3 is 14 residues. The CDR3 nucleotides are TGTGCCAGCAGTTTCGGTTGGCAGAATGAAAAACTGTTTTTT. Amino acids: CASSFGWQNEKLFF.

The chain uses TRBV7-9 and TRBJ2-1; TRBD2 aligns across 9 bases. The V gene end was trimmed by 4 bases and the J gene end by 2 bases; junction bases not matched to a gene: 3. The CDR3 totals 15 residues. CDR1 is SEHNR, CDR2 FQNEAQ, per germline (reference sequence). This CDR3 reads CASSSREGTYNEQFF. CDR3 bases: TGTGCCAGCAGCTCGCGGGAGGGAACCTACAATGAGCAGTTCTTC. Based on the CDR3 plus reference TRBV7-9 and TRBJ2-1, the full variable domain is DTGVSQNPRHKITKRGQNVTFRCDPISEHNRLYWYRQTLGQGPEFLTYFQNEAQLEKSRLLSDRFSAERPKGSFSTLEIQRTEQGDSAMYLCASSSREGTYNEQFFGPGTRLTVL.

This chain uses TRBV9 with TRBJ2-3, with no clear D. Germline V gene data show CDR1 as SGDLS and CDR2 as YYNGEE. With 3 bases removed from V and 2 bases from J, the gap between germline ends came to 7 bases. This CDR3 spans 13 amino acids. The CDR3 here is CASSAAFTDTQYF. CDR3 nucleotide sequence: TGTGCCAGCAGCGCGGCGTTCACAGATACGCAGTATTTT. The full variable domain, rest sourced from reference TRBV9 and TRBJ2-3, is DSGVTQTPKHLITATGQRVTLRCSPRSGDLSVYWYQQSLDQGLQFLIQYYNGEERAKGNILERFSAQQFPDLHSELNLSSLELGDSALYFCASSAAFTDTQYFGPGTRLTVL.

V and J are TRBV10-3 and TRBJ2-7, with 10 positions matching TRBD1. Trimming cost V 5 bases and J 0 bases; bases outside gene matches: 4. The V gene's germline CDR1 is ENHRY and CDR2 SYGVKD. The length of the CDR3 is 15 residues. CDR3 region: CAISMTGGASYEQYF. The CDR3 region has the DNA TGTGCCATCAGTATGACAGGGGGCGCCTCCTACGAGCAGTACTTC.

This clonotype was seen a single time. This chain connects TRBV5-1 to TRBJ1-4; D is ambiguous. This CDR3 has 13 amino acids. In germline, CDR1 is SGHRS, CDR2 YFSETQ. Trimming left V 0 bases short and J 11 bases short, with 11 bases between. The CDR3 here is CASSLGREDKLFF. Written as DNA, the CDR3 is TGCGCCAGCAGCTTGGGACGGGAGGATAAACTGTTTTTT.

The chain has TRBV6-4 and TRBJ2-3; D assignment may be TRBD1 or TRBD2 (6 bases each). The CDR3 totals 17 residues. With 3 bases removed from V and 2 bases from J, the gap between germline ends came to 18 bases. Germline loops: CDR1 MRHNA, CDR2 SNTAGT. The CDR3 protein is CASSESTGGGSTDTQYF. The CDR3 coding sequence is TGTGCCAGCAGTGAATCGACAGGAGGAGGGTCCACAGATACGCAGTATTTT.

CDR3 residues: CASSPYGGKADTQYF. In nucleotides, the CDR3 is TGTGCCAGCAGCCCCTATGGGGGGAAAGCGGATACGCAGTATTTT. The chain joins TRBV7-2 to TRBJ2-3, with TRBD2 as a possible D gene (6 bases). CDR3 size: 15 residues. Trimming took 5 bases from V and 6 from J, leaving 18 bases between them. The germline V gene has CDR1 SGHTA and CDR2 FQGNSA.

The chain joins TRBV5-1 to TRBJ2-2; possible D gene TRBD1, 6 bases. Germline V gene sequence: CDR1 SGHRS, CDR2 YFSETQ. Trimming removed 3 bases at V and 5 bases at J, with 23 bases between. CDR3 length: 18 residues. The CDR3 nucleotides read TGCGCCAGCAGCTCCGGCGACAGGAAAGCAATCAGTACCGGGGAGCTGTTTTTT. Amino acids: CASSSGDRKAISTGELFF. The entire variable domain, with the rest obtained from reference TRBV5-1 and TRBJ2-2, is as follows: KAGVTQTPRYLIKTRGQQVTLSCSPISGHRSVSWYQQTPGQGLQFLFEYFSETQRNKGNFPGRFSGRQFSNSRSEMNVSTLELGDSALYLCASSSGDRKAISTGELFFGEGSRLTVL.